This T cell receptor beta chain was sequenced during a study of cytomegalovirus exposure and HLA in healthy donors (dated by TCRdb to 2016 to 2017). About the full investigation: According to an earlier analysis of around 600 of the donors, about 179 million T cells yielded 117 million unique TCR beta sequences and approximately 280 Gb of sequence data. Roughly 300 gigabases of sequencing data and 70 million to 95 million unique TCR sequences made up an early release that covered roughly 670 HLA-typed donors. Of the roughly 400 genotyped donors, less than 85% were placed in the genetic ancestry cluster associated with self-reported Caucasian donors. The study aimed to test whether signatures of past pathogen exposure could be identified by cataloging public T cell receptors. Using immunosequencing, the study profiled T cell repertoires from roughly 650 subjects and related those repertoires to cytomegalovirus serostatus. A separate validation cohort of roughly 130 different subjects was used in addition to the approximately 700-subject first cohort. To predict cytomegalovirus infection status, the study brought together high-throughput TCR immunosequencing, statistical association of individual TCRs with disease status, and machine learning. A later analysis re-examined previously published TCR beta repertoires from just over 650 donors and added high-resolution HLA genotyping to investigate patterns of TCR occurrence. Rather than drawing on any new phenotypic data, the later analysis identified candidate immune exposures from TCR beta sequences and the way those sequences occurred across donors. In an earlier analysis of 550 to 700 of the donors, high-throughput TCR beta sequencing was used to judge whether each TCR beta V gene segment behaved as functional or pseudogenic. Donor age, sex, ethnicity and CMV serostatus were compiled alongside the repertoire data. A later genetic analysis used genome-wide SNP genotypes for about 55% of the 666 donors, treating that subset as a discovery cohort. All discovery cohort repertoires had been generated on a single sequencing platform. Both class I and class II loci were covered by HLA typing, at four-digit resolution. Typing coverage varied by locus: roughly 629-640 donors for A, B, C, DRB1 and DQB1; 522 for DQA1; some 610 for DPA1; roughly 450 for DPB1. Roughly 5 DR-DQ haplotypes were handled as single units for association and clustering, since linkage in the cohort was strong. Across some 400 genotyped donors of the cohort, an average of roughly 230,000 unique TCR beta nucleotide sequences per donor were sequenced, and roughly a sixth of those sequences were non-productive. General findings and caveats noted by the study authors: The cohort was sequenced for TCR beta chains only, and without alpha or paired-chain data the features that could be detected were limited. Immune exposure information for the cohort was limited to CMV serostatus. In an earlier analysis of a few hundred of the donors, most TCR beta V segments were observed in productive rearrangements about 87% or about 30% of the time, broadly matching IMGT annotations. Most TCR sequences were observed very rarely across donors, whereas some public TCRs were present in many individuals. V-gene and J-gene trimming of TCR beta chains was associated with a missense DCLRE1C variant in a later genetic analysis, and the association was replicated in an independent cohort. In the study, roughly 160 TCR beta chains were listed as associated with cytomegalovirus. In a later analysis, HLA-associated TCR beta chains were found to be more clonally expanded and to have lower generation probabilities than equally common non-associated chains. Because HLA typing was unavailable for some donors at each locus, only the typed subset was used in association tests. At a false discovery rate of 0.05, a later analysis linked 15,000 to 20,000 TCR beta sequences to specific HLA alleles. Compared with the approximately 720-donor mean, donors in an Asian-associated ancestry cluster had fewer N-insertions in productive TCRs, according to a later genetic analysis. The classifier was reported to diagnose cytomegalovirus status with high specificity and sensitivity in both the original and validation cohorts. Assigning TCR associations to individual alleles was difficult when HLA alleles, especially DR and DQ, strongly co-occurred. Linkage disequilibrium might explain the correlated functional status among segregating V segments, but an unknown experimental factor could not be excluded. Three of the identified cytomegalovirus-associated TCR beta chains were confirmed in vitro to be specific for cytomegalovirus antigens. A cluster of highly shared sequence variants was judged likely to represent a technical artifact of the sequencing pipeline. In a later analysis, several top co-occurrence clusters were reported to appear linked to parvovirus B19, influenza, CMV and Epstein-Barr virus. A further reported finding was that TCR beta sequences accurately predicted the HLA-A and HLA-B alleles for most subjects in the first cohort. According to a later analysis, TCR association rates differed among HLA loci, with DRB1 alleles showing the most associated TCRs and HLA-C alleles showing the fewest. It was suggested by the authors that the approach could potentially be generalized to other disease states and immunological phenotypes. Because counts were too low, under 20 rarely observed V segments, including chromosome 9 orphons, were left out of the earlier analysis of 500 to 750 of the donors. Most CMV-associated TCR beta chains appeared to be HLA-restricted in a later analysis, and the HLA associations seemed to be driven largely by CMV exposure. Roughly uniform sequencing depth across donors was assumed in presence/absence analyses, although this assumption may not hold.

Comment on this clone: The antigen this receptor binds is unknown. No base quality information exists; no much larger clone differs at one position.

The cohort comprised some 680 healthy bone marrow donors. Cohort members were all nominally healthy when sampled, although unrecorded immune exposures were likely present. The donor was CMV seronegative and belonged to the group of 350 or so seronegative cohort members. Every donor gave a peripheral blood sample, and the peripheral blood mononuclear cells from that sample were used for TCR beta sequencing. The Qiagen DNeasy Blood Extraction Kit was used to extract genomic DNA from the blood cell samples. Libraries were made using the immunoSEQ multiplex PCR assay. A mixture of 60 forward primers for TCR Vbeta segments and 13 reverse primers for TCR Jbeta segments was used in the multiplex PCR. The CDR3 region of rearranged TCR beta genes was amplified from genomic DNA by a multiplex PCR assay. Amplified TCR beta libraries were sequenced as 87-base-pair reads on the Illumina HiSeq System. In the authors' own workflow: A later analysis tallied around 80 million unique TCR beta chains across the 640 or so repertoires, and around 10 million of those chains were shared by two or more donors. To remove PCR and sequencing errors, raw reads were error-corrected and collapsed into unique sequences using a nearest-neighbor algorithm that merged closely related sequences. V, D and J gene segments were assigned by aligning CDR3 sequences to IMGT reference sequences. For a sequence to be retained, a match of at least six nucleotides to both a V gene segment and a J gene segment was required. Rearrangements were classified as productive when the CDR3 lacked stop codons and remained in frame with V and J, and all other rearrangements were classified as non-productive. Following IMGT convention, CDR3 was defined as the stretch from the second conserved V-encoded cysteine to the conserved J-encoded phenylalanine. In an earlier analysis of approximately 500 of the donors, sequences lacking an unambiguous match to a single V gene segment were excluded. In an earlier analysis of 587 of the donors, V segments were called functional above 56.7% productive rearrangements and were called segregating when the between-donor standard deviation exceeded 5%. A statistical classification framework was developed to diagnose cytomegalovirus status using the catalog of TCR beta chain sequences. In a later analysis, V and J genes were assigned by comparing TCR nucleotide sequences against IMGT/GENE-DB human TR gene sequences. Using the TCRdist pipeline, a later analysis assigned CDR3 sequences along with most-parsimonious VDJ recombination scenarios. In a later analysis, every TCR beta chain was defined by the combination of its CDR3 amino acid sequence and its V-gene family, and reads without a unique V-gene family were dropped. As a way to deal with suspected cross-contamination and a sequencing artifact, a later analysis dropped 592 nucleotide sequences that were highly shared and had low generation probability. For each public chain, a later analysis derived a clonal expansion index from normalized ranks of inferred template counts within each repertoire. In a later analysis, generation probabilities were computed using a VDJ recombination model fitted to out-of-frame rearrangements, and the results were checked against IGoR. In a later analysis, hypergeometric tests were used to score TCR-TCR, TCR-HLA and TCR-CMV co-occurrence, with a repertoire-size bias correction applied to TCR pairs. In a later analysis, false discovery rates were estimated by permuting HLA or CMV assignments 20 times. In a later analysis, co-occurring TCRs were grouped with DBSCAN, and TCRdist sequence similarity was added when clustering was performed within HLA-allele-positive subsets. Co-occurrence clustering excluded repertoires with fewer than 30,000 or more than 120,000 public chains, plus five with anomalous nucleotide sharing. As stored in TCRdb, this immuneACCESS dataset retains in-frame rearrangements with V and J assigned. A fraction of the clones does not appear; measured against another copy, unresolved V genes explain less than half of the discrepancy, and the remainder lacks a known reason. Clone size and V and J calls were adopted from that table, with D and trimming inferred from the DNA. The sample records 55,000 to 75,000 clones, around 87% of which are singletons. In total, the top ten clones hold less than 1.5% of the sample.

The sequence was obtained from a man aged 18 to 30 in good health and CMV-seronegative. The sequenced sample consisted of PBMCs.

The DNA reads TGTGCCAGCAGGGGGCTAGCTAACTATGGCTACACCTTC. It encodes CASRGLANYGYTF. The receptor chain draws on TRBV6-1 and TRBJ1-2, and TRBD1 may be the D gene, going by 5 matching bases. The CDR3, cysteine through phenylalanine, is 13 amino acids long. The only DNA kept is the CDR3, 39 bases in frame from the first base. Between the V and J ends, shortened by 6 bases and 0 bases respectively, the junction contains 8 bases. CDR1 is given as MNHNS and CDR2 as SASEGT, both from the germline V gene.